This section outlines one TCR beta chain sequence together with its context. These data are taken from a study of T cells in Graves' hyperthyroidism and ophthalmopathy. Researchers amplified the TCR beta CDR3 regions from RNA transcripts. First-round RT-PCR of the TCR CDR3 relied on the HTBI primer set. MiXCR was run by TCRdb on the multiplex PCR reads, yielding one entry per CDR3 protein. The table lists about 270,000 distinct CDR3 sequences, approximately 21% of them singletons, with around 60% in the top ten. The V end lost 3 bases, the J end lost 8 bases, and 14 bases lay between the germline ends. This CDR3 has 14 amino acids. Per the germline V gene, CDR1 is MGHDK and CDR2 is SYGVNS.

V and J are TRBV25-1 and TRBJ1-3; no reliable D call. Material for sequencing was blood. The TCR sequence derives from a young man with Graves' ophthalmopathy. The chain's CDR3 is CASSDPGTGDTIYF. The CDR3 region has the DNA TGTGCCAGCAGTGATCCGGGAACTGGGGACACCATATATTTT.